The T cell receptor beta chain described here comes from a study of T-cell reconstitution after alpha-beta-depleted transplantation in children listed by TCRdb under 2016. In the study overall: Using TCR repertoire profiling, the study followed T-cell immune reconstitution in a quantitative way in children after TCRalphabeta/CD19-depleted allogeneic hematopoietic cell transplantation. The research as a whole found: The apparently early recovery of alphabetaT-cell counts about two months after transplant reportedly depended on only several hundred rapidly expanded clones that came from non-depleted graft cells. The high TCRbeta diversity at day 60 in some patients was ascribed to recipient T cells and intrathymic progenitors that had survived conditioning. Over subsequent months, a decline in hyperexpanded clone frequencies was noted, and after one year, T-cell counts and TCRbeta diversity were mostly ascribed to newly produced T cells.

With regard to this clonotype: The antigen it binds to is not known. Within one base of it there is no much larger clone, and no base qualities were kept.

The library was produced with PCR. TCRdb names Illumina HiSeq 2500 as the instrument used. To normalize quantification of the TCRbeta repertoire, the TCR libraries were built with molecular barcoding that relied on unique molecular identifiers. TCRdb reprocessing: public reads trimmed at Q25 with fastp, clones called with MiXCR, in-frame beta chains kept. Rows matching on CDR3 protein sequence are summarized as one entry with the most common DNA and genes. Within this sample are a few hundred thousand distinct CDR3 sequences, with around 25% of them counted one time only. The ten largest make up 10% to 11% of the sample. Reading the germline V gene gives CDR1 SNHLY and CDR2 FYNNEI. Ends trimmed: V by 1 base, J by 7 bases; bases unmatched to a gene: 18. Measured from the cysteine to the phenylalanine, the CDR3 is 19 residues long. The entry retains the CDR3 DNA only, 57 bases that are in frame from base 1.

The treatment or condition label here, explained by the study, means: allogeneic hematopoietic cell transplantation with graft depleted of TCRalphabeta T cells and CD19 B cells. The transplant recipients were children given TCRalphabeta/CD19-depleted allogeneic hematopoietic cell grafts. The chain is made from TRBV2 and TRBJ1-5, with TRBD1 matching 8 junction bases. Specimen: PBMCs, mostly from graft donor cells, collected 180 days after TCRalphabeta/CD19-depleted stem cell transplant. The sequence derives from a male patient aged 10-17 years who had a stem cell transplant for acute lymphoblastic leukemia, so the T cells may come from the graft donor. The DNA reads TGTGCCAGCAGTGAAGTCCCCCGGCCCTGGACAGGGCGGGTCCAGCCCCAGCATTTT. It encodes CASSEVPRPWTGRVQPQHF.